These 19 T cell receptor beta chains share one sample of origin, sequenced in a study of blood T cell repertoires in COVID-19. Method: immunoSEQ multiplex PCR; TCRdb's copy keeps in-frame clones and lacks some. Of more than 90,000 clones in the sample, about 81% were seen once. The sequenced sample was peripheral blood. These receptors were obtained from a man aged 60-69 years with acute or convalescent COVID-19.

The rearrangement links TRBV28 to TRBJ2-1, with 16 positions matching TRBD2. The V gene's germline CDR1 is MDHEN and CDR2 SYDVKM. The CDR3 is 16 amino acids. Trimming took 5 bases from V and 10 from J; bases not matched to a gene: 8. CDR3 nucleotide sequence: TGTGCCAGCAGTGCCCCGGGACTAGCGGGAGGGCGCGAGCAGTTCTTC. Translated, it gives CASSAPGLAGGREQFF.

This clone appeared once. The chain has TRBV19 and TRBJ1-6; D is possibly TRBD1 (6 bases). The CDR3 has 13 amino acids. With 9 bases removed from V and 6 bases from J, the gap between germline ends came to 12 bases. CDR1 is LNHDA, CDR2 SQIVND, per germline (reference sequence). The chain's CDR3 is CASTEQGNSPLHF. The CDR3 DNA is TGTGCCAGCACGGAACAGGGTAATTCACCCCTCCACTTT.

This clone was seen ten or more times. The J gene is TRBJ1-5, the V gene TRBV29-1, with TRBD1 matching over 8 bases. Germline V gives CDR1 SQVTM, CDR2 ANQGSEA. The V and J ends lost 4 bases and 1 base, in that order; junction bases with no gene match: 3. CDR3 size: 14 residues. The CDR3, as DNA: TGCAGCGTTGCAGGGGGCGCGAGCAATCAGCCCCAGCATTTT. This sequence encodes CSVAGGASNQPQHF.

V gene TRBV7-9 combines with J gene TRBJ1-5; D remains unclear. Trimming removed 0 bases at V and 4 bases at J, with 7 bases between. Germline loops: CDR1 SEHNR, CDR2 FQNEAQ (reference sequence). The CDR3 is 14 amino acids. The CDR3 nucleotides read TGTGCCAGCAGCTTAGCGAACGGGAATCAGCCCCAGCATTTT. Amino acid sequence: CASSLANGNQPQHF.

The chain combines TRBV5-6 with TRBJ1-5; tentatively, D is TRBD1 (6 bases). CDR1 and CDR2 (germline): SGHDT, YYEEEE. Between the trimmed V and J ends, which lost 2 bases and 9 bases, there was a span of 24 bases. CDR3 size: 17 residues. The CDR3 sequence: CASSFRDTLNRGLPQHF. In nucleotides, the CDR3 is TGTGCCAGCAGCTTCCGGGACACATTAAATCGGGGTCTGCCCCAGCATTTT.

V is TRBV12-5 and J is TRBJ1-2, with D unresolved. The CDR3 loop spans 13 amino acids. The V end was cut by 2 bases, the J end by 8 bases, with 12 bases between. Germline CDR1 and CDR2: LGHNT and FRNRAP. This chain's CDR3 is CASGLHHSWGYTF. The CDR3 DNA sequence: TGTGCTAGTGGTTTGCACCACAGTTGGGGCTACACCTTC.

V and J are TRBV2 and TRBJ1-1, with D tentatively TRBD1 (5 bases). Per the germline V gene, CDR1 is SNHLY and CDR2 is FYNNEI. This CDR3 comprises 16 residues. V lost 3 bases and J 3 bases, leaving 17 bases between the germline ends. CDR3 loop: CASSERRSLGDTEAFF. The DNA of the CDR3 is TGTGCCAGCAGTGAGAGGCGGTCCCTAGGGGACACTGAAGCTTTCTTT.

In this sample, this clone turned up once. The V and J genes are TRBV9 and TRBJ2-2; TRBD2 aligns across 9 bases. The ends lost 2 bases at V and 0 bases at J; junction bases unmatched: 8. The germline CDR1 and CDR2 sequences are SGDLS and YYNGEE. The CDR3 covers 18 residues. CDR3 bases: TGTGCCAGCAGCGTCCGAATAGCGGGAGTAACGAACACCGGGGAGCTGTTTTTT. Its protein is CASSVRIAGVTNTGELFF. The whole variable domain, filled in from reference TRBV9 and TRBJ2-2, reads DSGVTQTPKHLITATGQRVTLRCSPRSGDLSVYWYQQSLDQGLQFLIQYYNGEERAKGNILERFSAQQFPDLHSELNLSSLELGDSALYFCASSVRIAGVTNTGELFFGEGSRLTVL.

This clone was seen repeatedly, ten times or more. Written as DNA, the CDR3 is TGTGCCAGCAGCTTAAATCCGGGGAGTAATTCACCCCTCCACTTT. This gives the protein CASSLNPGSNSPLHF. The rearrangement joins TRBV11-2 to TRBJ1-6; D gene uncertain. V shed 2 bases and J shed 6 bases, with 11 bases lying between them. Germline V gene sequence: CDR1 SGHAT, CDR2 FQNNGV. The CDR3 contains 15 residues.

The chain combines TRBV19 with TRBJ1-2, with 8 bases identical to TRBD1. V lost 9 bases and J lost 4; bases outside the gene matches: 10. The CDR3 is made up of 14 amino acids. Germline-derived CDR1 and CDR2 are LNHDA and SQIVND (reference sequence). The CDR3: CASKQGVDVYGYTF. The CDR3 DNA follows: TGTGCCAGCAAACAGGGGGTAGATGTCTATGGCTACACCTTC.

This chain joins TRBV6-2 or TRBV6-3 and TRBJ1-2, with D maybe TRBD1 (6 bases). Germline CDR1 and CDR2: MNHEY and SVGEGT. The CDR3 totals 13 residues. V was pared by 5 bases and J by 4 bases, with 11 bases between. The CDR3 region is CASSQQGVYGYTF. DNA for the CDR3: TGTGCCAGCAGTCAACAGGGAGTCTATGGCTACACCTTC.

Comments on this clone: One junction end disagrees with the germline gene, perhaps due to a read error. This chain links TRBV29-1 with TRBJ2-3, with TRBD1 identical over 9 bases. The CDR3 has 14 amino acids. Germline CDR1 is SQVTM and CDR2 is ANQGSEA. The CDR3 sequence: CSVVGTGSTYTQYF. CDR3 in DNA: TGCAGCGTTGTAGGGACAGGGAGCACATATACGCAGTATTTT.

The chain combines TRBV24-1 with TRBJ2-1, with 8 bases lining up with TRBD2. The CDR3 contains 16 residues. V lost 3 bases, J lost 8 bases, and 11 bases stayed unmatched. CDR1 is KGHDR, CDR2 SFDVKD, per germline. The CDR3 region is CATSDRPGTSLHEQFF. The DNA for the CDR3 is TGTGCCACCAGTGATCGTCCCGGGACTAGTCTCCATGAGCAGTTCTTC.

This chain links TRBV5-1 with TRBJ1-5; no clear D. The CDR3 contains 14 residues. Deletions cut 4 bases from V and 7 bases from J, with 15 bases between. The V gene's germline CDR1 is SGHRS and CDR2 YFSETQ. CDR3 in amino acids: CASSRTPEGQPQHF. CDR3 coding DNA: TGCGCCAGCAGCCGGACCCCAGAGGGACAGCCCCAGCATTTT.

The chain is built from TRBV5-1 and TRBJ1-4; TRBD1 matches 7 bases. CDR1 SGHRS and CDR2 YFSETQ come from the germline V gene. The CDR3 loop spans 15 amino acids. J lost 7 bases, V lost 4 bases, and 10 bases had no gene match. The CDR3 is CASSKTGTESEKLFF. The CDR3, as DNA: TGCGCCAGCAGCAAAACCGGGACAGAAAGTGAAAAACTGTTTTTT.

The CDR3 nucleotides are TGCGCCAGCAGTGAGAGGGGTCTCGAGCAGTACTTC. Protein sequence: CASSERGLEQYF. The genes are TRBV10-1 and TRBJ2-7, with a tentative D call TRBD1 (5 bases). V gave up 2 bases and J gave up 6 bases, with 8 bases separating them. The CDR3 loop spans 12 amino acids. Germline V gives CDR1 WNHNN, CDR2 SYGVQD (reference sequence).

The CDR3 coding sequence is TGTGCCAGCAGTGCCCATATGGAGGGCACTGAAGCTTTCTTT. It translates to CASSAHMEGTEAFF. The rearrangement links TRBV2 to TRBJ1-1; no reliable D call. Between the trimmed V and J ends, which lost 4 bases and 4 bases, there was a span of 13 bases. CDR3 length: 14 amino acids. In germline, CDR1 is SNHLY, CDR2 FYNNEI.

This clone came up many times. The V call is TRBV11-2, the J call TRBJ2-5; D gene uncertain. The CDR3 covers 14 residues. V shed 5 bases and J shed 5 bases, with 15 bases lying between them. Germline assignment: CDR1 SGHAT and CDR2 FQNNGV. The CDR3 bases are TGTGCCAGCAGCCCCCGGGTCCCAAGGGAGACCCAGTACTTC. The encoded protein is CASSPRVPRETQYF.

The V gene is TRBV7-6, the J gene TRBJ2-2; possibly TRBD1 for D (6 bases). The CDR3 contains 14 residues. Trimming pared 5 bases from V and 3 bases from J, leaving 10 bases between. Looked up from germline, CDR1 is SGHVS and CDR2 is FNYEAQ. CDR3 DNA sequence: TGTGCCAGCAGCCCAGGGGTGGACACCGGGGAGCTGTTTTTT. Protein product: CASSPGVDTGELFF. Drawing the rest from reference TRBV7-6 and TRBJ2-2, the complete variable domain is GAGVSQSPRYKVTKRGQDVALRCDPISGHVSLYWYRQALGQGPEFLTYFNYEAQQDKSGLPNDRFSAERPEGSISTLTIQRTEQRDSAMYRCASSPGVDTGELFFGEGSRLTVL.